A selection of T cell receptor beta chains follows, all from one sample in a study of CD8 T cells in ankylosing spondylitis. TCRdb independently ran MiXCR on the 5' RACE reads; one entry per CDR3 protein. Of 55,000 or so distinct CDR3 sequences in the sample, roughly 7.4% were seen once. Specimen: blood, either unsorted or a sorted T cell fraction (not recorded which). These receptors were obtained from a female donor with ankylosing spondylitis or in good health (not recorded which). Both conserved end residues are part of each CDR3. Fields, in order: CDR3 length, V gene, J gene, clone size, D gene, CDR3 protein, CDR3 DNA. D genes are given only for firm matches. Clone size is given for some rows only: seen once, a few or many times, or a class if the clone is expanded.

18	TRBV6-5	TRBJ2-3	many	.	CASSYSYSGGRGTDTQYF	TGTGCCAGCAGTTACTCGTACTCTGGGGGCAGGGGCACAGATACGCAGTATTTT
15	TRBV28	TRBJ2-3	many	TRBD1	CASRIGQGSSDTQYF	TGTGCCAGCCGTATAGGACAGGGATCTTCAGATACGCAGTATTTT
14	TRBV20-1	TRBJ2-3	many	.	CSASPSSKSVTQYF	TGCAGTGCTAGCCCTAGCTCTAAGTCGGTTACGCAGTATTTT
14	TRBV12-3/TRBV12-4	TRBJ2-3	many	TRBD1	CASSMTGLSDTQYF	TGTGCCAGCAGTATGACAGGGCTTTCAGATACGCAGTATTTT
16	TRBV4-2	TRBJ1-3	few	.	CASSQDQDSSGNTIYF	TGTGCCAGCAGCCAAGATCAGGACAGCTCTGGAAACACCATATATTTT
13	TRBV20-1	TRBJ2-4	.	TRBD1	CSANLQGGNIQYF	TGCAGTGCTAACTTACAGGGGGGAAACATTCAGTACTTC
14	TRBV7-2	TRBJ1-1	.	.	CASSLARGGTEAFF	TGTGCCAGCAGCTTAGCGCGGGGGGGAACTGAAGCTTTCTTT
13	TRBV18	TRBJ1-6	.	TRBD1	CASEGTGNSPLHF	TGTGCCAGCGAAGGGACAGGGAATTCACCCCTCCACTTT
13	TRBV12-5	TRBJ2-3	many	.	CASGSTYTDTQYF	TGTGCTAGTGGTTCCACCTACACAGATACGCAGTATTTT
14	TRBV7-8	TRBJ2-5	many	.	CASLRGAYQETQYF	TGTGCCAGCCTCCGGGGGGCGTACCAAGAGACCCAGTACTTC
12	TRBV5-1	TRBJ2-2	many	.	CASSLFTGELFF	TGCGCCAGCAGCTTGTTCACCGGGGAGCTGTTTTTT
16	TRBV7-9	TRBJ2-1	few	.	CASSTRDFPPNNEQFF	TGTGCCAGCAGCACCCGGGACTTCCCACCAAACAATGAGCAGTTCTTC
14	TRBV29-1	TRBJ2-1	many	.	CSVLGGSSYNEQFF	TGCAGCGTTCTAGGGGGTAGCTCCTACAATGAGCAGTTCTTC
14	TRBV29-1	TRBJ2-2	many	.	CSVAMSGSTGELFF	TGCAGCGTTGCCATGAGTGGGAGCACCGGGGAGCTGTTTTTT
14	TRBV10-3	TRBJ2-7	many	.	CAISSRQDSYEQYF	TGTGCCATCAGTTCCAGACAGGATTCCTACGAGCAGTACTTC
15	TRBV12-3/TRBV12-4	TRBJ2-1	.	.	CASSTGAHPSTEQFF	TGTGCCAGCAGTACGGGAGCCCACCCCTCCACTGAGCAGTTCTTC
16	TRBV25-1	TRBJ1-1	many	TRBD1	CASRGPDRYRNTEAFF	TGTGCCAGCAGAGGACCGGACAGGTATCGAAACACTGAAGCTTTCTTT
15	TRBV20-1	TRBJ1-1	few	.	CSARDPLRKLAEAFF	TGCAGTGCTAGAGATCCCCTTCGTAAGTTGGCTGAAGCTTTCTTT
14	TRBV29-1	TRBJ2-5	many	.	CSVVPGLTRETQYF	TGCAGCGTTGTGCCGGGACTGACCAGAGAGACCCAGTACTTC
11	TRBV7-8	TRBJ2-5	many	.	CASELLGTQYF	TGTGCCAGCGAGCTCCTTGGGACCCAGTACTTC
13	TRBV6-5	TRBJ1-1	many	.	CASSYRTNTEAFF	TGTGCCAGCAGTTACAGGACGAACACTGAAGCTTTCTTT
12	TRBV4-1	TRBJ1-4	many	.	CASSLLGEKLFF	TGCGCCAGCAGTCTTCTAGGGGAAAAACTGTTTTTT
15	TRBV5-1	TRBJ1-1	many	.	CASSFTGNLGTEAFF	TGCGCCAGCAGCTTTACAGGGAATTTGGGCACTGAAGCTTTCTTT
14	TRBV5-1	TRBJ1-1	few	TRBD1	CASSFSRGITEAFF	TGCGCCAGCAGCTTTTCCAGGGGGATTACTGAAGCTTTCTTT
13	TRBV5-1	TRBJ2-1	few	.	CASQRRGYNEQFF	TGCGCCAGTCAGAGACGCGGCTACAATGAGCAGTTCTTC
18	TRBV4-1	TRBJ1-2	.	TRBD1	CASSRSPSPGQGNYGYTF	TGCGCCAGCAGCCGCTCCCCGTCGCCGGGACAGGGGAACTATGGCTACACCTTC
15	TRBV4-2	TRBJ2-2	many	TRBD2	CASSQGTSPAGELFF	TGTGCCAGCAGCCAAGGGACTAGCCCGGCCGGGGAGCTGTTTTTT
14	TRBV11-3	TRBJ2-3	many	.	CASSPDWGTDTQYF	TGTGCCAGCAGCCCCGACTGGGGCACAGATACGCAGTATTTT
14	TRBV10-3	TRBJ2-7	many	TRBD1	CAISRDRGFGEQYF	TGTGCCATCAGTCGGGACAGGGGATTTGGCGAGCAGTACTTC
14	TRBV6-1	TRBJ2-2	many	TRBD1	CASRGQENTGELFF	TGTGCCAGCAGGGGACAGGAAAACACCGGGGAGCTGTTTTTT
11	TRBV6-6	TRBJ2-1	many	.	CASGRSNEQFF	TGTGCCTCAGGACGTAGCAATGAGCAGTTCTTC
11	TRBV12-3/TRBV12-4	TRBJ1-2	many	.	CASSFMNGYTF	TGTGCCAGCAGTTTCATGAACGGCTACACCTTC
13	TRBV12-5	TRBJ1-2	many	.	CASGLSGIYGYTF	TGTGCTAGTGGTTTGTCCGGGATCTATGGCTACACCTTC
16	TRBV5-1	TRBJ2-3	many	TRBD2	CASSWGLATSTDTQYF	TGCGCCAGCAGCTGGGGACTAGCCACTAGCACAGATACGCAGTATTTT
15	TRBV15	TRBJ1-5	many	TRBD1	CATSSGQEGNQPQHF	TGTGCCACCAGCAGTGGACAGGAGGGAAATCAGCCCCAGCATTTT
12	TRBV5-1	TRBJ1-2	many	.	CASSLDTASRTF	TGCGCCAGCAGCTTGGACACAGCTTCTAGGACCTTC
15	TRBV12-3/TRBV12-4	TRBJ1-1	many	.	CASSLAGGVNTEAFF	TGTGCCAGCAGTTTAGCCGGGGGCGTGAACACTGAAGCTTTCTTT
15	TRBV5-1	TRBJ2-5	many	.	CASSLEKGQEETQYF	TGCGCCAGCAGCTTGGAAAAGGGGCAAGAGGAGACCCAGTACTTC
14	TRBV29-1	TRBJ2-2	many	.	CSVMELIHTGELFF	TGCAGCGTTATGGAACTCATTCACACCGGGGAGCTGTTTTTT
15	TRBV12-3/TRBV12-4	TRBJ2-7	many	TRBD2	CASSDPGGGAYEQYF	TGTGCCAGCAGCGACCCTGGCGGGGGGGCATACGAGCAGTACTTC
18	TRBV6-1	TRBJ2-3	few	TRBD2	CASSEELAGGPRTDTQYF	TGTGCCAGCAGTGAAGAACTAGCGGGGGGGCCTAGGACAGATACGCAGTATTTT
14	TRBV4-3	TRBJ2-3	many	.	CASSQDRGADTQYF	TGCGCCAGCAGCCAAGATCGCGGGGCAGATACGCAGTATTTT
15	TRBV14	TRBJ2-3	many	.	CASSQDNGVTDTQYF	TGTGCCAGCAGCCAAGATAATGGGGTCACAGATACGCAGTATTTT
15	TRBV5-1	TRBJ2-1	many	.	CASSYRDRGYNEQFF	TGCGCCAGCAGCTACCGGGACCGAGGATACAATGAGCAGTTCTTC
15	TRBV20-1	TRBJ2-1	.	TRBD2	CSARAQPAGRDEQFF	TGCAGTGCTAGGGCCCAACCAGCGGGGAGGGATGAGCAGTTCTTC
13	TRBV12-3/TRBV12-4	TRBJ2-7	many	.	CASSLLGAYEQYF	TGTGCCAGCAGTTTATTAGGGGCCTACGAGCAGTACTTC
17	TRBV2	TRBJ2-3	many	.	CASSASASLGGTDTQYF	TGTGCCAGCAGCGCTTCTGCCTCCTTGGGGGGCACAGATACGCAGTATTTT
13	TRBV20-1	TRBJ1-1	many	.	CSARQGWGTEAFF	TGCAGTGCTAGACAGGGGTGGGGAACTGAAGCTTTCTTT
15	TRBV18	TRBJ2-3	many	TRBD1	CASSRDRESTDTQYF	TGTGCCAGCTCACGGGACAGGGAAAGCACAGATACGCAGTATTTT
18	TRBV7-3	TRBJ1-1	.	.	CASSLIGGTGGMNTEAFF	TGTGCCAGCAGCTTAATCGGGGGGACTGGAGGAATGAACACTGAAGCTTTCTTT
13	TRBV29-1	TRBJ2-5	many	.	CSVEDGRVKTQYF	TGCAGCGTTGAAGATGGCCGTGTAAAGACCCAGTACTTC
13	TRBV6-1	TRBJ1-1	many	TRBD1	CASSVTGGTEAFF	TGTGCCAGCAGTGTAACAGGGGGGACTGAAGCTTTCTTT
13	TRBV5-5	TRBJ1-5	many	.	CASSFADNQPQHF	TGTGCCAGCAGCTTCGCAGACAATCAGCCCCAGCATTTT
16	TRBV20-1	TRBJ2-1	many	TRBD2	CCAAAAFAGAYNEQFF	TGCTGTGCTGCAGCTGCATTTGCGGGGGCCTACAATGAGCAGTTCTTC
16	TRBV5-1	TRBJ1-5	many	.	CASSPGADMSNQPQHF	TGCGCCAGCAGTCCCGGGGCGGACATGAGCAATCAGCCCCAGCATTTT
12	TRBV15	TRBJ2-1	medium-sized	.	CATSRDQSEQFF	TGTGCCACCAGCAGAGATCAGAGTGAGCAGTTCTTC
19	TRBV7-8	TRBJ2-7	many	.	CASSLETEPGVTGSYEQYF	TGTGCCAGCAGCTTAGAAACAGAACCGGGGGTAACGGGAAGCTACGAGCAGTACTTC
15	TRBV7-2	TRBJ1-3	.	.	CASTTGRSTGNTIYF	TGTGCCAGCACCACAGGGCGAAGCACTGGAAACACCATATATTTT
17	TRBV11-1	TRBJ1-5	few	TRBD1	CANPNPGDREDNQPQHF	TGTGCCAACCCAAATCCCGGGGACAGGGAAGACAATCAGCCCCAGCATTTT
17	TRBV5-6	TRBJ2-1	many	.	CASSPDPAPSSYNEQFF	TGTGCCAGCAGCCCGGACCCCGCTCCTAGCTCCTACAATGAGCAGTTCTTC